The entry that follows covers one T cell receptor beta chain sequence. This record belongs to a study of blood T cell repertoires in COVID-19. Overall study context: COVID-19 samples from acute and convalescent phases originated in the United States, Italy and Spain. T cells, B-cell-depleted T cells, or PBMCs supplied cDNA or gDNA.

Original analysis: Quantification of nucleated cells was approximated via reference gene primer amplification. Clones were read by immunoSEQ multiplex PCR, and TCRdb kept only the in-frame ones, dropping some. The V and J calls and the clone size are those of that table, but D and trimming were determined from the DNA. This table has around 31,000 clones, roughly 90% appearing once. CDR3 length equals 14 residues. Trimming cost V 7 bases and J 9 bases; bases outside gene matches: 9. Germline CDR1 is LNHDA and CDR2 is SQIVND (reference sequence). This receptor was obtained from a human donor with active COVID-19. The donor label of this sample is uncertain. The chain employs TRBV19 and TRBJ2-5; 12 nucleotides align to TRBD1. Sequences were obtained from peripheral blood. The CDR3 bases are TGTGCCAGTACCACGGGACAGGGGGCAGGGGCCCAGTACTTC. Its protein product is CASTTGQGAGAQYF.